The source of this T cell receptor (beta chain) is a study of post-analysis software for immune sequencing data. Findings of the study overall: Five TRBV segments, including TRBV5-6, TRBV5-1 and TRBV20-1, were more frequent in patients than controls.

Germline CDR1 MDHEN, CDR2 SYDVKM. This CDR3 region has 15 residues. V was clipped by 3 bases and J by 3 bases, with 15 bases between them. cDNA libraries for TCR beta contained unique molecular identifiers. TCRdb reanalysed the PCR reads using MiXCR and keeps one entry per CDR3 protein. Among about 460,000 distinct CDR3 sequences listed, under 55% were seen once. Comment on this clonotype: Its specificity is not known.

The chain carries TRBV28 and TRBJ2-7; TRBD2 might be the D (5 bases). Source material: blood. This clonotype originated in a girl aged 10-17 years with multiple sclerosis. The CDR3: CASSLIGNSNYEQYF. As DNA, the CDR3 is TGTGCCAGCAGTTTGATCGGGAACAGCAACTACGAGCAGTACTTC.